Presented here are 5 T cell receptor beta chains from one specimen sequenced in a study of T cells in Graves' hyperthyroidism and ophthalmopathy. It was RNA transcripts that yielded the amplified TCR beta CDR3 regions. First-round RT-PCR targeting the TCR CDR3 was performed with the HTBI primer set. Each CDR3 protein is one row after TCRdb ran MiXCR on the multiplex PCR reads. The repertoire holds roughly 750,000 distinct CDR3 sequences, with roughly 15% as singletons. Source material: blood. Receptor source: a young man with Graves' hyperthyroidism.

This clonotype occurred many times. CDR3 residues: CASSLARGSYNEQFF. The CDR3 DNA reads as TGTGCCAGCAGCTTAGCCCGAGGCTCCTACAATGAGCAGTTCTTC. The chain combines TRBV7-8 with TRBJ2-1; D is unclear. The CDR3 covers 15 residues. The germline V and J ends were trimmed by 0 bases and 0 bases, with 6 bases remaining between them. Germline lookup yields CDR1 SGHVS and CDR2 FQNEAQ.

V and J are TRBV4-2 and TRBJ2-1; the D is unclear. Per germline, CDR1 LGHNA and CDR2 YNFKEQ. Trimming cost V 0 bases and J 6 bases, with 9 bases left between them. This CDR3 contains 14 residues. The DNA of the CDR3 is TGTGCCAGCAGCCAAGATCCTATAACCAATGAGCAGTTCTTC. Its protein product is CASSQDPITNEQFF.

This clonotype was seen a handful of times. V usage is TRBV11-2 and J usage is TRBJ2-2; 8 positions agree with TRBD2. Germline trimming cut 6 bases from V and 2 bases from J; bases unmatched to any gene: 11. The V gene's germline CDR1 is SGHAT and CDR2 FQNNGV. CDR3 length: 17 residues. The CDR3 sequence: CASSFIGTRGNTGELFF. For the CDR3, the DNA is TGTGCCAGCAGTTTTATCGGGACTAGGGGTAACACCGGGGAGCTGTTTTTT.

The chain is built from TRBV7-9 and TRBJ2-5; D ambiguous. The CDR3 totals 17 residues. Germline loops: CDR1 SEHNR, CDR2 FQNEAQ (reference sequence). V was pared by 5 bases and J by 5 bases, with 24 bases between. The DNA for the CDR3 is TGTGCCAGCAGCCCTGCTCTGACAAGCCCCTCCTTTGAGACCCAGTACTTC. It translates to CASSPALTSPSFETQYF. Together with reference TRBV7-9 and TRBJ2-5, the CDR3 gives the full variable domain: DTGVSQNPRHKITKRGQNVTFRCDPISEHNRLYWYRQTLGQGPEFLTYFQNEAQLEKSRLLSDRFSAERPKGSFSTLEIQRTEQGDSAMYLCASSPALTSPSFETQYFGPGTRLLVL.

V gene TRBV27 combines with J gene TRBJ2-2; 10 bases line up with TRBD2. The CDR3 is 18 residues long. Germline CDR1 is MNHEY and CDR2 is SMNVEV (reference sequence). With 3 bases clipped from V and 7 bases from J, the junction kept 14 bases outside the gene matches. CDR3 protein: CASSLSKTSGRPIGELFF. The CDR3 DNA reads as TGTGCCAGCAGTTTGTCCAAGACTAGCGGGCGCCCCATCGGGGAGCTGTTTTTT.